This TCR beta chain was profiled in a study of T cell responses to AZD1222 COVID-19 vaccine. Profiling relied on immunoSEQ multiplex PCR, and the TCRdb table lists in-frame clones only, not all of them. The sample includes fewer than 75,000 clones, about 85% seen only once; the top ten take approximately 18%. In germline, CDR1 is SGHAT, CDR2 FQNNGV. The CDR3 is 15 residues long. Trimming cost V 5 bases and J 3 bases, with 16 bases left between them. Regarding this clone: Its cognate antigen is unknown.

Study-wide results and caveats: Possibly, clonal diversity was underestimated; donors were largely white British and included more females. The study reported that nearly half of spike-specific TCRs target unmutated variant regions. Baseline seropositivity occurred in only six AZD1222 recipients.

This sequence originates from an adult in good health. The sequencing here drew on peripheral blood, taken on day 0 of AZD1222 vaccination. The V and J genes are TRBV11-2 and TRBJ1-1; D not resolved. CDR3 protein: CASSVRWGRDTEAFF. DNA for the CDR3: TGTGCCAGCAGCGTCCGTTGGGGTAGGGACACTGAAGCTTTCTTT.